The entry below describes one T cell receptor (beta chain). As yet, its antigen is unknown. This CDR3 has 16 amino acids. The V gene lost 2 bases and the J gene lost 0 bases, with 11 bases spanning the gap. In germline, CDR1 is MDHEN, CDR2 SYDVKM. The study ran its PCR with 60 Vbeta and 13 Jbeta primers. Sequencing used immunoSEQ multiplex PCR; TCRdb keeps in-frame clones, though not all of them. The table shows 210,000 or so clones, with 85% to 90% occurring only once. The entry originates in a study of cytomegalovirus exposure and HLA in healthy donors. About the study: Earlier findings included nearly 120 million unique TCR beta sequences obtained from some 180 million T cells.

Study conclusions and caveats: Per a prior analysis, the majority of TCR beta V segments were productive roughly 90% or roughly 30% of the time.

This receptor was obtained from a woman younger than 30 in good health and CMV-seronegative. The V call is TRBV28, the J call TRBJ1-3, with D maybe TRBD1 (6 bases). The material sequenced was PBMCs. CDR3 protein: CASSLGQFYSGNTIYF. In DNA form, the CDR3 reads TGTGCCAGCAGTTTAGGACAGTTTTACTCTGGAAACACCATATATTTT.